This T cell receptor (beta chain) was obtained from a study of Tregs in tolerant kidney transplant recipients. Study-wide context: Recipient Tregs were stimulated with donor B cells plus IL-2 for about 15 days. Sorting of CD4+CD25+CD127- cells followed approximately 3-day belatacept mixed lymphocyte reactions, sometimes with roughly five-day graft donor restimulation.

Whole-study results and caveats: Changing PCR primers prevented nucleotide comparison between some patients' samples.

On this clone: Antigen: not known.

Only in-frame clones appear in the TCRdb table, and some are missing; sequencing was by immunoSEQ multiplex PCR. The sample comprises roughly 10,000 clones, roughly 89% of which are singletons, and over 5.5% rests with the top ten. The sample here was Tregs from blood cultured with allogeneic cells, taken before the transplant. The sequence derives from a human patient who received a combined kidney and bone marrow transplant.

For the CDR3, the DNA is TGTGCCAGCAGCTTGGAACGCTTTAACAATGAGCAGTTCTTC. It codes for CASSLERFNNEQFF. The chain has TRBV5-6 and TRBJ2-1, with D uncertain. Trimming removed 0 bases at V and 5 bases at J, with 9 bases between. CDR3 length: 14 residues. Germline CDR1 and CDR2: SGHDT and YYEEEE.